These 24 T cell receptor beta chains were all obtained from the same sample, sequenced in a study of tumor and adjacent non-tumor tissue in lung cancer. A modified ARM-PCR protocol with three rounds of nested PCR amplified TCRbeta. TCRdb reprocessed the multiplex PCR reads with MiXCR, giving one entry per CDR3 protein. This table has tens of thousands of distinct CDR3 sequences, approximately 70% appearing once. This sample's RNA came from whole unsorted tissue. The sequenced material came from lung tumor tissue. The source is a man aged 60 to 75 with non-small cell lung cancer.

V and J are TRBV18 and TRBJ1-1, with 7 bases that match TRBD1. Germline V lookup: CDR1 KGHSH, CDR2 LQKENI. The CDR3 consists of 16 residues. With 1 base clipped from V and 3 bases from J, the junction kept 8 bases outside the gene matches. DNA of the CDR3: TGTGCCAGCTCACCACGACAGGGAATAGGGGACACTGAAGCTTTCTTT. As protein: CASSPRQGIGDTEAFF.

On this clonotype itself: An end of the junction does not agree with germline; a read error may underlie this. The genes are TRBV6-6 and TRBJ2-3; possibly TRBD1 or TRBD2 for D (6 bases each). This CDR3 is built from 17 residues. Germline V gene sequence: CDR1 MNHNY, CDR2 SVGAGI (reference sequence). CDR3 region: CASSYGEDSFYIDTQYF. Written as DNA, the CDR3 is TGTGCGAGCAGTTACGGGGAGGACAGTTTCTACATCGATACGCAGTATTTT.

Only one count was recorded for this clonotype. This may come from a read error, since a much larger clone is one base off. In DNA, the CDR3 is TGTGACAGCACCGACAGGGGGTTGGGAGAGACCCAGTACTTC. Amino acids: CDSTDRGLGETQYF. This chain uses TRBV21-1 with TRBJ2-5; whether TRBD1, the table's D call, matches the DNA was not checked. TRBV21-1 is a documented pseudogene. This CDR3 is 14 amino acids long.

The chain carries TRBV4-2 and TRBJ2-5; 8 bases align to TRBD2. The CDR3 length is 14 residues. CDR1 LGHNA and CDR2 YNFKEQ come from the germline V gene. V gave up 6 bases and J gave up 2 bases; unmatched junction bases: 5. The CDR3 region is CASRQRGPQETQYF. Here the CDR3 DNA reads TGTGCCAGCAGGCAGCGGGGGCCTCAAGAGACCCAGTACTTC.

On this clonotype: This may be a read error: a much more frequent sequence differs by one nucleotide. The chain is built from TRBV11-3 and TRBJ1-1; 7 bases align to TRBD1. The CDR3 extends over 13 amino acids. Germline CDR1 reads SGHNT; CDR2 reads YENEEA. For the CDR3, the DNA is TGTGCCAGCAGCTTAGTAGGGGGCCATGAAGTTTTCTTT. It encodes CASSLVGGHEVFF.

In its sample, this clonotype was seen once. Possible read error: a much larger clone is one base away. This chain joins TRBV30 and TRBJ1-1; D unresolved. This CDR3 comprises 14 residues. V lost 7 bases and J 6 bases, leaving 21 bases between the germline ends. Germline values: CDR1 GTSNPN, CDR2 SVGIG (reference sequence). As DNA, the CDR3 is TGTGCCTCGCAATTTTCAGGCAGTGTCCCTGAAGCTTTCTTT. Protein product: CASQFSGSVPEAFF.

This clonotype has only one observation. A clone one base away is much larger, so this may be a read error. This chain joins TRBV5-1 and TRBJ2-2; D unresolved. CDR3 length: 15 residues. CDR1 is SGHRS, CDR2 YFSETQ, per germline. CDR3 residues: CASSPSTANTEELFF. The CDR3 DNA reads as TGCGCCAGCAGCCCCTCAACGGCGAACACCGAGGAGCTGTTTTTT.

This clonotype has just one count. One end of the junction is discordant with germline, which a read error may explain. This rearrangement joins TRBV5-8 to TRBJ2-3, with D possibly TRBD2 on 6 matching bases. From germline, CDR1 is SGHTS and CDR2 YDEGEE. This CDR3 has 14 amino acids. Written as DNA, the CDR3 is TGTGCCAGCAACTTCTACGGGAGAACAGATACGCAGTATTTC. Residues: CASNFYGRTDTQYF.

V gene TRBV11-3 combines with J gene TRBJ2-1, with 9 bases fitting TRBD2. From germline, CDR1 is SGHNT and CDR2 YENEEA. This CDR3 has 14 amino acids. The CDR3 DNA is TGTGCAAGCCAGAGACTAGCGGTAGCTAATGAGCAGTTCTTC. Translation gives CASQRLAVANEQFF.

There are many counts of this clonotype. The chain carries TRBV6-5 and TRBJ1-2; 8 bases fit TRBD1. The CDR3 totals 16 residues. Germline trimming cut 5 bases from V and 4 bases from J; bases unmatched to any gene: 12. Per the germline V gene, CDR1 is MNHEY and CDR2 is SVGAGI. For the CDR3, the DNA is TGTGCCAGCAGTACACTCAGGGGACAGGTTGCCTATGGCTACACCTTC. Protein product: CASSTLRGQVAYGYTF.

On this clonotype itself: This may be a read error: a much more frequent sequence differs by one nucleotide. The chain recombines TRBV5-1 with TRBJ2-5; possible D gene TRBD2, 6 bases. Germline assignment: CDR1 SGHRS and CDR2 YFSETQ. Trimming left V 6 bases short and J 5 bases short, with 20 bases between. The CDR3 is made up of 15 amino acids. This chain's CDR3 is CASNLGGASGETQYF. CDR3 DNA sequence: TGCGCCAGCAACTTAGGAGGGGCGAGTGGTGAGACCCAGTACTTC.

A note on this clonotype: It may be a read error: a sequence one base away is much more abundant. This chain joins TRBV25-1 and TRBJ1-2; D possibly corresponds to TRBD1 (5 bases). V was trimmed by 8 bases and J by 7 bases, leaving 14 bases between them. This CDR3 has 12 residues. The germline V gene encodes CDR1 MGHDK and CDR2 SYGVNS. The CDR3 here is CASYQIGVGYTF. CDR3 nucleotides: TGTGCCAGCTACCAGATAGGGGTTGGCTACACCTTC.

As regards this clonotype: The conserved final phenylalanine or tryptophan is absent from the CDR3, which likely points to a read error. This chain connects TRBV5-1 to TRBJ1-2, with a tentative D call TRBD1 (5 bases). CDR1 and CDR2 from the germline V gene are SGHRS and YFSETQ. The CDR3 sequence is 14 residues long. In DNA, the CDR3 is TGCGCCAGCAGCTCCATGACAGTAAGCTATGACTACACCTCC. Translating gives CASSSMTVSYDYTS.

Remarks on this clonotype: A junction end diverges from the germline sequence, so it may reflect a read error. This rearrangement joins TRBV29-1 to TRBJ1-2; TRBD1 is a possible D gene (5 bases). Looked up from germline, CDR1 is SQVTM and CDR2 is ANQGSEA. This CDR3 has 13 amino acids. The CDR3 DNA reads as TGCAGCGTTAGGGACGGACCTAACCATGGCTACACCTTC. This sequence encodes CSVRDGPNHGYTF.

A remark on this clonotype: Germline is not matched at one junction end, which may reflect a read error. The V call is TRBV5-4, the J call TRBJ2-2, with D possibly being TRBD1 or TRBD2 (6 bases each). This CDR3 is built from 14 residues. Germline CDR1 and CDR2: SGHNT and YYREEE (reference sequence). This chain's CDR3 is CTSSLGGITGGLFF. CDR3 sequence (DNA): TGTACCAGCAGCTTAGGGGGAATCACCGGGGGGCTGTTTTTT. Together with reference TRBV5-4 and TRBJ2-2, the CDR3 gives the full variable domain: ETGVTQSPTHLIKTRGQQVTLRCSSQSGHNTVSWYQQALGQGPQFIFQYYREEENGRGNFPPRFSGLQFPNYSSELNVNALELDDSALYLCTSSLGGITGGLFFGEGSRLTVL.

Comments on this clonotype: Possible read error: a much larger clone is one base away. For the CDR3, the DNA is TGTGCCAGCAGTCAGAGGGCTGTTGAAAAACTGTTTTTT. This translates into CASSQRAVEKLFF. The V call is TRBV6-6, the J call TRBJ1-4; D is undetermined. The germline gives CDR1 MNHNY, CDR2 SVGAGI (reference sequence). The CDR3 covers 13 residues. V lost 5 bases and J lost 7, with 11 bases in between.

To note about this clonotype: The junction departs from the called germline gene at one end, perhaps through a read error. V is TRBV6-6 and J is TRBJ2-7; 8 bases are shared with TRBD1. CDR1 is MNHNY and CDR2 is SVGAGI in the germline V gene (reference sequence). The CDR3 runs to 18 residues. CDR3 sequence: CACSLVVVRDRKSWEQYF. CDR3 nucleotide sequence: TGTGCCTGCAGTTTGGTAGTGGTAAGGGACAGGAAATCCTGGGAGCAGTACTTC.

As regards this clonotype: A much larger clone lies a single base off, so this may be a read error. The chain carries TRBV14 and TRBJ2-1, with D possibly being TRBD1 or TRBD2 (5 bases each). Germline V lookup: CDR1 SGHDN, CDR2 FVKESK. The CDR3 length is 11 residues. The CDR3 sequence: CASNQEGEQFF. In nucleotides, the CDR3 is TGTGCCAGCAACCAAGAGGGGGAGCAGTTCTTC. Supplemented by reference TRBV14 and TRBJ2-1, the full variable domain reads EAGVTQFPSHSVIEKGQTVTLRCDPISGHDNLYWYRRVMGKEIKFLLHFVKESKQDESGMPNNRFLAERTGGTYSTLKVQPAELEDSGVYFCASNQEGEQFFGPGTRLTVL.

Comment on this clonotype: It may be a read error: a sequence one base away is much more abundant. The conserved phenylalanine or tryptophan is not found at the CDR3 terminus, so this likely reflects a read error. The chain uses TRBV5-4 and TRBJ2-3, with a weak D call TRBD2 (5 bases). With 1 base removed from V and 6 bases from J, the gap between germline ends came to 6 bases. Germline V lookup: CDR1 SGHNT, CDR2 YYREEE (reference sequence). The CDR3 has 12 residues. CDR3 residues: CASSLSGDTQYS. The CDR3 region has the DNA TGTGCCAGCAGCTTGTCGGGGGATACGCAGTATTCT.

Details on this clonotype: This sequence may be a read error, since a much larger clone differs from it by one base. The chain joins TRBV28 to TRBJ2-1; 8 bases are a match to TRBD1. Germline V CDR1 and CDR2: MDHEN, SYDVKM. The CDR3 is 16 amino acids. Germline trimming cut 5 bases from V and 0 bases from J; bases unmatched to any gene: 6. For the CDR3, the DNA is TGTGCCAGCAGTCCTATGGGGACAGGCTCCTACAATGAGCAGTTCTTC. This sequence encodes CASSPMGTGSYNEQFF.

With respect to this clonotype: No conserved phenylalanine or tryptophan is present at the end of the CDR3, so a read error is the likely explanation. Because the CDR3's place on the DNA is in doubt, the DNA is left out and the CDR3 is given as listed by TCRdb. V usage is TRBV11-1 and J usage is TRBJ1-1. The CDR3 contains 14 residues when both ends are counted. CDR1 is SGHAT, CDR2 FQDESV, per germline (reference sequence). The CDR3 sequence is CATVGGTMNTESFL.

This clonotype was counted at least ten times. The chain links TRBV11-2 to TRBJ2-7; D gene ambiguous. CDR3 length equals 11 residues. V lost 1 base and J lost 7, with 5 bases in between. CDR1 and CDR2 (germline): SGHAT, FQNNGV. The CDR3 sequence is CASSLVGEQYF. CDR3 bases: TGTGCCAGCAGCTTAGTTGGAGAGCAGTACTTC.

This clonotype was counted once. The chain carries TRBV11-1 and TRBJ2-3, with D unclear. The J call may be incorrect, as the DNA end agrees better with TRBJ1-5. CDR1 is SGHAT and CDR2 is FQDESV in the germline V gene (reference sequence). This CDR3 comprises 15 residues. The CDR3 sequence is CASSLVRIPSDTQHF. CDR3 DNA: TGTGCCAGCAGCTTGGTCAGGATACCGTCTGATACGCAGCATTTT.

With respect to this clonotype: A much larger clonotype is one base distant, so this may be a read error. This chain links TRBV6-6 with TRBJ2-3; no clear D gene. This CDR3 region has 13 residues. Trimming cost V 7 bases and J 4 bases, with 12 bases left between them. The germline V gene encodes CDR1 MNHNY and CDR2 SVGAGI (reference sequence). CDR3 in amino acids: CASNRTGSDTQYF. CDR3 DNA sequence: TGTGCCAGCAACCGCACTGGATCAGATACGCAGTATTTT.